The present T cell receptor beta chain was sequenced within a study of T cell responses to AZD1222 COVID-19 vaccine. The CDR3 is 16 amino acids. The V and J ends lost 4 bases and 10 bases, in that order; junction bases with no gene match: 12. Germline V gene lookup returns CDR1 SGHTA and CDR2 FQGNSA. This clone was seen just once. Data came from immunoSEQ multiplex PCR; TCRdb stores just in-frame clones and leaves some out. Altogether about 94,000 clones are present, 88% being singletons, with the ten largest covering around 10%. This receptor was obtained from an adult who received the AZD1222 COVID-19 vaccine. Specimen: peripheral blood, collected 28 days after the second AZD1222 dose. This sequence joins TRBV7-2 and TRBJ1-6, with 8 bases lining up with TRBD1. The CDR3 protein is CASSSDRGTPSSPLHF. The CDR3, as DNA: TGTGCCAGCAGCTCAGACAGGGGTACCCCAAGCTCACCCCTCCACTTT.